This T cell receptor (beta chain) was sequenced in a study of circulating tumor DNA in untreated peripheral T-cell lymphoma. To note about this clone: Its antigen remains unidentified.

TCRdb's table, derived via immunoSEQ multiplex PCR, lists solely in-frame clones and lacks some. The data contain 2,000 to 2,500 clones, more than 75% of them singletons. Before treatment, baseline tumor tissue was collected for sequencing. Study observations and caveats: Tumor-specific clonotypes: identified in more than 75% of patients, 85% to 90% of baseline tissues.

This CDR3 contains 13 residues. The J segment lost 3 bases and the V segment lost 6 bases, leaving 5 bases of the junction unmatched. The TCR originated in a human donor with peripheral T-cell lymphoma. This chain joins TRBV6-7 and TRBJ2-7; 7 bases are a match to TRBD2. TRBV6-7 is assigned to the ORF class and has an uncertain function. The sample comprised tumor tissue. In DNA form, the CDR3 reads TGTGCCAGCAGACTGGGACTATTCTACGAGCAGTACTTC. As protein: CASRLGLFYEQYF.